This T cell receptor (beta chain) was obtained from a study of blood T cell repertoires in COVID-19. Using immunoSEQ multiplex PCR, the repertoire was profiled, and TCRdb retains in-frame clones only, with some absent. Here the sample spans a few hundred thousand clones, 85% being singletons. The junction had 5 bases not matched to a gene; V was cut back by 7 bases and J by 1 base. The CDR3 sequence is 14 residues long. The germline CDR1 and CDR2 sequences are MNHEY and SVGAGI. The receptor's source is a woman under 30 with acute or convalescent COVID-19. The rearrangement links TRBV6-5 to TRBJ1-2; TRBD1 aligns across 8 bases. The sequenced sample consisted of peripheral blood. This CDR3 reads CASIDRGVNYGYTF. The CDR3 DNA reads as TGTGCCAGCATCGACAGGGGCGTTAACTATGGCTACACCTTC.